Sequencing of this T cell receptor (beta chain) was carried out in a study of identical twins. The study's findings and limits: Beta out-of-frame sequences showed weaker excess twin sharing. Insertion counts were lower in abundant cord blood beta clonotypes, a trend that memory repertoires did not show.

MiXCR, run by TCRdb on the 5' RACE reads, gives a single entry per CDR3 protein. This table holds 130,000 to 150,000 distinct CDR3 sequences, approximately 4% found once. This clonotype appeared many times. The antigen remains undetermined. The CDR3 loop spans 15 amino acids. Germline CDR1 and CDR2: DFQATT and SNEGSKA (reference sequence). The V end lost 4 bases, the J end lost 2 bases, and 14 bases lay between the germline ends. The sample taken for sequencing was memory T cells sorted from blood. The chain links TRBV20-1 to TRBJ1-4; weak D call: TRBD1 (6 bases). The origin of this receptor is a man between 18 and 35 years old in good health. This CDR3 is CSAIGRGSTNEKLFF. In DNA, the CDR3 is TGCAGTGCTATCGGCAGGGGATCGACTAATGAAAAACTGTTTTTT.